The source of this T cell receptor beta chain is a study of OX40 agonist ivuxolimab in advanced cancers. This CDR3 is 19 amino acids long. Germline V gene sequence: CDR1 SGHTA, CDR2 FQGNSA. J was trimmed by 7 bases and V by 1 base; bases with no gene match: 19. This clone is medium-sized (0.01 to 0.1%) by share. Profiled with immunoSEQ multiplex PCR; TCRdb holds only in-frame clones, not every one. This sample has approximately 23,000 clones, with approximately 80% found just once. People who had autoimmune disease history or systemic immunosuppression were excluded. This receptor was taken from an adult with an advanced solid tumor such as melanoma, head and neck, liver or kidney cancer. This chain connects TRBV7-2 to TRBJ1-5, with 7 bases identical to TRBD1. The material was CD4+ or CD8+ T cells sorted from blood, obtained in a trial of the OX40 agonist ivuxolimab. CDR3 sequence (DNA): TGTGCCAGCAGCTTAGGCCCCGTTACCCGACAGGGAAAAGGCCAGCCCCAGCATTTT. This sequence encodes CASSLGPVTRQGKGQPQHF.